What follows describes a single T cell receptor beta chain. The method was immunoSEQ multiplex PCR; TCRdb's version includes in-frame clones alone and lacks a portion of them. The sample consists of about 2 million clones, about 94% of them appearing once. In germline, CDR1 is LNHDA, CDR2 SQIVND (reference sequence). V lost 1 base to trimming and J lost 1 base, with 8 bases between them. The CDR3 has 14 amino acids. Naive CD8 populations comprised CD45RO-negative cells positively selected for CCR7, excluding terminally differentiated effector memory CD45RA+ cells. This specimen comes from a study of shared clonotypes between healthy human individuals.

Sequenced material: naive CD8+ T cells sorted from blood. The sequence derives from a man aged 18 to 30 in good health. J is TRBJ2-7 and V is TRBV19; possibly TRBD2 for D (5 bases). CDR3 nucleotide sequence: TGTGCCAGTAGTATAGTTCCGGGGTCCTACGAGCAGTACTTC. Its translation is CASSIVPGSYEQYF.